This TCR beta chain derives from a study of beta chain features in type 1 diabetes. Expressed TCRB transcripts were sequenced because the entire RNA isolate underwent reverse transcription. Assay: immunoSEQ multiplex PCR; the TCRdb copy retains only in-frame clones and omits some. This repertoire shows about 150,000 clones, about a tenth found once; its top ten account for roughly 0.5%. In regard to this clone: Antigen unknown.

The study's findings and limits: The study found moderately but significantly shorter TCRB CDR3s in all four CD4+ subsets of Type 1 diabetes patients.

The sequenced sample consisted of central memory CD4+ T cells from blood. The TCR sequence derives from a man aged 30 to 39 with type 1 diabetes.

The CDR3 coding sequence is TGTGCCAGCTCACCAACGATAGTTTTGAGCAATCAGCCCCAGCATTTT. It translates to CASSPTIVLSNQPQHF. This chain connects TRBV18 to TRBJ1-5; no clear D gene. CDR1 and CDR2 (germline): KGHSH, LQKENI. The V end lost 2 bases, the J end lost 1 base, and 12 bases lay between the germline ends. The length of the CDR3 is 16 residues. Filled out from reference TRBV18 and TRBJ1-5, the complete variable domain reads NAGVMQNPRHLVRRRGQEARLRCSPMKGHSHVYWYRQLPEEGLKFMVYLQKENIIDESGMPKERFSAEFPKEGPSILRIQQVVRGDSAAYFCASSPTIVLSNQPQHFGDGTRLSIL.